This T cell receptor (beta chain) comes out of a study of T cells in Graves' hyperthyroidism and ophthalmopathy. A patient was excluded if there was uncontrolled infection, other autoimmune disease, pregnancy or lactation. The study's findings and limits: Model output signaled ophthalmopathy a median approximately six months ahead of onset. Blood also carried most thyroid clonotypes expanded above 0.001.

This clonotype was detected many times. What it binds is not known. The germline gives CDR1 SGDLS, CDR2 YYNGEE. The CDR3 has 15 amino acids. After removal of 3 bases from V and 3 bases from J, the junction contained 8 bases not matched to a gene. Amplified TCR beta CDR3 regions derived from RNA transcripts. The TCR CDR3 was amplified in a first-round RT-PCR using the HTBI primer set. TCRdb reprocessed the multiplex PCR reads with MiXCR, giving one entry per CDR3 protein. The data show hundreds of thousands of distinct CDR3 sequences, nearly 45% seen once. The receptor was isolated from an adult man with Graves' disease, either hyperthyroidism or ophthalmopathy (not recorded which). The chain recombines TRBV9 with TRBJ1-1, with 7 positions matching TRBD1. The sequencing sample was made of peripheral blood or thyroid tissue (not recorded which). The CDR3 region has the DNA TGTGCCAGCAGCGCCAGGGACAGTTCCTACACTGAAGCTTTCTTT. This encodes CASSARDSSYTEAFF.